Listed here are 6 T cell receptor beta chains from one sample, sequenced in a study of blood T cell repertoires in COVID-19. Assay used: immunoSEQ multiplex PCR; TCRdb lists only in-frame clones, some missing. The top ten clones hold roughly 14% of a sample with tens of thousands of clones, roughly 88% of them seen once. Sequencing was performed on peripheral blood. These receptors came from a human donor in a cohort sampled during active COVID-19.

The CDR3 sequence: CASITSGASYNEQFF. CDR3 nucleotide sequence: TGTGCCAGCATTACTAGCGGGGCTTCCTACAATGAGCAGTTCTTC. This chain links TRBV6-6 with TRBJ2-1, with 10 bases fitting TRBD2. After removal of 7 bases from V and 1 base from J, the junction contained 4 bases not matched to a gene. The germline gives CDR1 MNHNY, CDR2 SVGAGI (reference sequence). CDR3 length: 15 residues.

The CDR3 spells CASSEASSYTQYF. The CDR3 DNA is TGTGCCAGCAGTGAAGCGTCTAGCTATACGCAGTATTTT. The chain carries TRBV2 and TRBJ2-3, with a tentative D call TRBD2 (5 bases). The V end was cut by 0 bases, the J end by 7 bases, with 8 bases between. The germline V gene encodes CDR1 SNHLY and CDR2 FYNNEI. The CDR3 spans 13 residues.

CDR3 nucleotides: TGCGCCAGCATGACCCTTACGGGTGGAGGCAGCAATCAGCCCCAGCATTTT. The encoded protein is CASMTLTGGGSNQPQHF. The V and J genes are TRBV10-2 and TRBJ1-5; D call uncertain. Per germline, CDR1 WSHSY and CDR2 SAAADI. The CDR3 runs 17 residues. Deletions cut 7 bases from V and 1 base from J, with 20 bases between.

This sequence joins TRBV27 and TRBJ1-2, with 10 bases matching TRBD1. There are 15 residues in the CDR3. The V gene end was trimmed by 2 bases and the J gene end by 4 bases; junction bases not matched to a gene: 4. The germline V gene has CDR1 MNHEY and CDR2 SMNVEV (reference sequence). The DNA of the CDR3 is TGTGCCAGCAGTTTAGGACAGGGGGACATCTATGGCTACACCTTC. The encoded protein is CASSLGQGDIYGYTF.

The chain carries TRBV7-2 and TRBJ2-3; TRBD2 matches at 8 bases. With V trimmed by 1 base and J by 5 bases, 8 bases remained unmatched. Germline CDR1 SGHTA, CDR2 FQGNSA. The CDR3 length is 16 residues. Here the CDR3 reads CASSLVVGGAIDTQYF. The CDR3 coding sequence is TGTGCCAGCAGCTTAGTGGTCGGGGGGGCTATAGATACGCAGTATTTT.

This clone has just one count. CDR3 coding DNA: TGCGCCAGCAGCCAAGAATTGAGGGAGGATACGCAGTATTTT. It translates to CASSQELREDTQYF. The chain joins TRBV4-1 to TRBJ2-3; possibly TRBD2 for D (5 bases). The CDR3 runs 14 residues. Trimming removed 0 bases from V and 6 bases from J, with 10 bases in between. The germline V gene has CDR1 MGHRA and CDR2 YSYEKL.